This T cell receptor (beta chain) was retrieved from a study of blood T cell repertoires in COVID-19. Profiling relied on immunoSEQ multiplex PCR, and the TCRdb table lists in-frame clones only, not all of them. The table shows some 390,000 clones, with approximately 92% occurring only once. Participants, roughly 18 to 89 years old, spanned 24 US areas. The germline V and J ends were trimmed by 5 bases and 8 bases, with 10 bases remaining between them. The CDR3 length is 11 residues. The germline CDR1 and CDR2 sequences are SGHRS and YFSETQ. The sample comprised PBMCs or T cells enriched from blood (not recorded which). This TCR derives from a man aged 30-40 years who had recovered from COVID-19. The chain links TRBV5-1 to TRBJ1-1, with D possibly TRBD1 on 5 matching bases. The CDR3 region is CASRGAVEAFF. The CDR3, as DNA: TGCGCCAGCAGAGGGGCAGTCGAAGCTTTCTTT. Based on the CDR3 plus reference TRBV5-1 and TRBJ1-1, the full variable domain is KAGVTQTPRYLIKTRGQQVTLSCSPISGHRSVSWYQQTPGQGLQFLFEYFSETQRNKGNFPGRFSGRQFSNSRSEMNVSTLELGDSALYLCASRGAVEAFFGQGTRLTVV.